These 3 T cell receptor beta chains came from one sample sequenced in a study of shared clonotypes between healthy human individuals. Clones were read by immunoSEQ multiplex PCR, and TCRdb kept only the in-frame ones, dropping some. The sample shows 1.5 million to 2.5 million clones, roughly 95% of them seen only once. CD8 cells classed as naive were CD45RO-negative and positively selected for CCR7, excluding terminally differentiated effector memory CD45RA+ cells. The source material was naive CD8+ T cells sorted from blood. The receptors shown here come from a man aged 18-30 years in good health.

The chain has TRBV9 and TRBJ1-2, with 11 positions matching TRBD1. Germline CDR1 SGDLS, CDR2 YYNGEE. V shed 3 bases, J shed 3 bases, and the junction held 7 bases outside the gene matches. The CDR3 length is 16 residues. As DNA, the CDR3 is TGTGCCAGCAGCGCCAGACCGGGACAGGGGGACTATGGCTACACCTTC. Protein product: CASSARPGQGDYGYTF.

The V call is TRBV7-9, the J call TRBJ1-1; no clear D gene. The CDR3 totals 14 residues. The V end lost 4 bases, the J end lost 5 bases, and 14 bases lay between the germline ends. The germline CDR1 and CDR2 sequences are SEHNR and FQNEAQ (reference sequence). This CDR3 is CASSSSASSTEAFF. In DNA, the CDR3 is TGTGCCAGCAGCTCATCCGCGTCGAGTACTGAAGCTTTCTTT.

This clone was seen a single time. V gene TRBV28 combines with J gene TRBJ2-3; 11 nucleotides agree with TRBD2. The germline V gene encodes CDR1 MDHEN and CDR2 SYDVKM. Germline trimming cut 6 bases from V and 1 base from J; bases unmatched to any gene: 21. The CDR3 runs to 21 residues. The CDR3 nucleotides read TGTGCCAGCAGCAACCCTAAGGACAGGGTTCTAGCGGGGGGCGGCACAGATACGCAGTATTTT. Protein: CASSNPKDRVLAGGGTDTQYF.